The next 8 T cell receptor beta chains were all read from a single sample in a study of T-cell memory formation after mild COVID-19. TCRdb processed the 5' RACE reads anew with MiXCR; each CDR3 protein has one entry. This table has a few hundred thousand distinct CDR3 sequences, over 7% appearing once. Sequencing was carried out using PBMCs or a T cell subset sorted from them (not recorded which). The source of these receptors is a man in his late teens or twenties who had mild COVID-19 (a few samples of this study predate the infection). Cell type and time point are not known.

This chain uses TRBV7-3 with TRBJ2-1; D remains ambiguous. V gave up 2 bases and J gave up 11 bases, with 13 bases separating them. This CDR3 contains 13 residues. The germline gives CDR1 SGHTA, CDR2 FQGTGA. CDR3 DNA: TGTGCCAGCAGCTTACCTGGCCCAAGGAAGCAGTTCTTC. This codes for CASSLPGPRKQFF.

In this sample, this clonotype turned up many times. The V call is TRBV5-5, the J call TRBJ2-2; 11 bases line up with TRBD2. The CDR3 loop spans 15 amino acids. J was trimmed by 3 bases and V by 4 bases; bases with no gene match: 2. Germline CDR1 reads SGHKS; CDR2 reads YYEKEE (reference sequence). In DNA, the CDR3 is TGTGCCAGCAGCCTACTAGCGGGGGACACCGGGGAGCTGTTTTTT. Translation gives CASSLLAGDTGELFF.

The rearrangement uses TRBV7-9 and TRBJ1-2, with TRBD1 as a possible D gene (6 bases). This CDR3 contains 15 residues. CDR1 is SEHNR, CDR2 FQNEAQ, per germline (reference sequence). V was shortened by 5 bases and J by 0 bases, with 13 bases between the two germline ends. CDR3 residues: CASSPPGAPNYGYTF. For the CDR3, the DNA is TGTGCCAGCAGCCCCCCGGGGGCACCTAACTATGGCTACACCTTC.

This clonotype was detected only a few times. This chain joins TRBV7-7 and TRBJ1-2; D call uncertain. CDR1 and CDR2 from the germline V gene are SSHAT and FNYEAQ (reference sequence). The ends were cut back, 3 bases at V and 6 bases at J, with 11 bases in the middle. The CDR3 extends over 13 amino acids. CDR3 DNA sequence: TGTGCCAGCAGCTTCGAGACTACACATGGCTACACCTTC. Its protein product is CASSFETTHGYTF.

In its sample, this clonotype was seen many times. CDR3 amino acids: CASTQPEGEQFF. The CDR3 bases are TGTGCCAGCACCCAGCCGGAGGGTGAGCAGTTCTTC. The chain combines TRBV5-6 with TRBJ2-1, with D tentatively TRBD2 (6 bases). The germline V gene encodes CDR1 SGHDT and CDR2 YYEEEE. This CDR3 spans 12 amino acids. V gave up 6 bases and J gave up 9 bases, with 13 bases separating them.

The chain links TRBV6-5 to TRBJ2-5, with TRBD2 identical over 7 bases. Per the germline V gene, CDR1 is MNHEY and CDR2 is SVGAGI. CDR3 length equals 15 residues. V trimming: 6 bases; J trimming: 3 bases; junction bases outside the gene matches: 10. The CDR3 sequence is CASRRLGGGEETQYF. The CDR3 nucleotides read TGTGCCAGCAGACGTCTTGGGGGGGGGGAAGAGACCCAGTACTTC.

The rearrangement uses TRBV7-2 and TRBJ2-3; no clear D. CDR1 and CDR2 (germline): SGHTA, FQGNSA. The length of the CDR3 is 16 residues. The ends were cut back, 2 bases at V and 3 bases at J, with 15 bases in the middle. CDR3 DNA: TGTGCCAGCAGCTTACAAGTGCGACGGAAAACAGATACGCAGTATTTT. This gives the protein CASSLQVRRKTDTQYF.

This clonotype has just a few counts. The chain has TRBV11-2 and TRBJ2-1, with D tentatively TRBD2 (6 bases). V was cut by 0 bases and J by 5 bases, with 17 bases left in between. This CDR3 contains 17 residues. Germline V gives CDR1 SGHAT, CDR2 FQNNGV. The CDR3 sequence: CASSLDPGTAGNNEQFF. DNA of the CDR3: TGTGCCAGCAGCTTAGATCCAGGGACTGCGGGAAACAATGAGCAGTTCTTC. Based on the CDR3 plus reference TRBV11-2 and TRBJ2-1, the full variable domain is EAGVAQSPRYKIIEKRQSVAFWCNPISGHATLYWYQQILGQGPKLLIQFQNNGVVDDSQLPKDRFSAERLKGVDSTLKIQPAKLEDSAVYLCASSLDPGTAGNNEQFFGPGTRLTVL.